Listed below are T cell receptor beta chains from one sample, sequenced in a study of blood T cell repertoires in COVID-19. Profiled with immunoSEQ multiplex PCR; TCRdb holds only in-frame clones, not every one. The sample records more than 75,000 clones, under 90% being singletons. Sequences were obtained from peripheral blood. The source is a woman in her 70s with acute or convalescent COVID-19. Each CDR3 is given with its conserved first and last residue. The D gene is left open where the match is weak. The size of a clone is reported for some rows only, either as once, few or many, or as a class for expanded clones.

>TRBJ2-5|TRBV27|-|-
TGTGCCAGCAGTCAGCTTGGGGGCTTAGAGACCCAGTACTTC
CASSQLGGLETQYF
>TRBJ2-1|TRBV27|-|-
TGTGCCAGCAGTTTATCAAGGGGTAAGCAGTTCTTC
CASSLSRGKQFF
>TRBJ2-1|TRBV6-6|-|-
TGTGCCAGCAGTTACGAGTACCGGGGGGCCGATGAGCAGTTCTTC
CASSYEYRGADEQFF
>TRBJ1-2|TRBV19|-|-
TGTGCCAGTAGCCCCGGGATGGGTGTGAGAAACTATGGCTACACCTTC
CASSPGMGVRNYGYTF
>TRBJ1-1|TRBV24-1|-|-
TGTGCCACCAGTGATCGGTACACTGAAGCTTTCTTT
CATSDRYTEAFF
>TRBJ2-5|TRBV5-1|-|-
TGCGCCAGCAGCGATCCAGGGTACCAAGAGACCCAGTACTTC
CASSDPGYQETQYF
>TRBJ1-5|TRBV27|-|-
TGTGCCAGCAGTTTTCGGGGGGGAAGCAATCAGCCCCAGCATTTT
CASSFRGGSNQPQHF
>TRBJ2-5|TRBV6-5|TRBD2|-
TGTGCCACCAACCCTAGCGGATCGTACCAAGAGACCCAGTACTTC
CATNPSGSYQETQYF
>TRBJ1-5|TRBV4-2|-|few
TGTGCCAGCAGCCAAGGGGCAGGGGACAATCAGCCCCAGCATTTT
CASSQGAGDNQPQHF
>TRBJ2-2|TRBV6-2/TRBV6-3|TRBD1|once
TGTGCCAGCAGTTACGTGACAGGGTACACCGGGGAGCTGTTTTTT
CASSYVTGYTGELFF
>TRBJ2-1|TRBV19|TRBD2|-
TGTGCCAGTAGTGCTCCGACTAGCGGGGCCCCCACTGAGCAGTTCTTC
CASSAPTSGAPTEQFF
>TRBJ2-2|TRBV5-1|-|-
TGCGCCAGCAGAGGGGGAACCGGGGAGCTGTTTTTT
CASRGGTGELFF
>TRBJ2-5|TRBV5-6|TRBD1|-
TGTGCCAGCAGCTTGGACTCAGGGGGCGCGGAGACCCAGTACTTC
CASSLDSGGAETQYF
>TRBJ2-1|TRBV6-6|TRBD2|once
TGTGCCAGCAGTCCCAAGCGGGGGGGCGGATACAATGAGCAGTTCTTC
CASSPKRGGGYNEQFF
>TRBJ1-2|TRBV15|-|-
TGTGCCACCAGCAGAGATCGGGATTTACGAGGGGGCTACACCTTC
CATSRDRDLRGGYTF
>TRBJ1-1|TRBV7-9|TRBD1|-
TGTGCCAGCAGCCCCAGGGGGGCGGTCACTGAAGCTTTCTTT
CASSPRGAVTEAFF
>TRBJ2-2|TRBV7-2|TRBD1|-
TGTGCCAGCAGCTTTACTGCGGGACAGGGGGCCGGGGAGCTGTTTTTT
CASSFTAGQGAGELFF
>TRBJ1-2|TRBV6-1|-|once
TGTGCCAGCAGTGACAGGCACTATGGCTACACCTTC
CASSDRHYGYTF
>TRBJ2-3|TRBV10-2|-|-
TGCGCCAGCAGTGCCGGGAGTCTCCCAGATACGCAGTATTTT
CASSAGSLPDTQYF
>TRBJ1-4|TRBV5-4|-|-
TGTGCCAGCAGCTTGCGACAGTCAACTAATGAAAAACTGTTTTTT
CASSLRQSTNEKLFF
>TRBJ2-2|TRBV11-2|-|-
TGTGCCAGCAGCTTAGTGGGGGAGGACCTGTCCACCGGGGAGCTGTTTTTT
CASSLVGEDLSTGELFF
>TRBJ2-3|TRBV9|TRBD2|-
TGTGCCAGCAGCGTAGGGACTAGCGGGTACACAGATACGCAGTATTTT
CASSVGTSGYTDTQYF
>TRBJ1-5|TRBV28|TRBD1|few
TGTGCCAGCACGGGACAGGGGTTCTATAGCAATCAGCCCCAGCATTTT
CASTGQGFYSNQPQHF
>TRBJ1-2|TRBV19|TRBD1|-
TGTGCCAGTAGAACTGGACAGGGGGTCTATGGCTACACCTTC
CASRTGQGVYGYTF
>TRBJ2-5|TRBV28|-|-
TGTGCCAGCAGTACGCCAAACCGCGGGGTCGGGGAGACCCAGTACTTC
CASSTPNRGVGETQYF
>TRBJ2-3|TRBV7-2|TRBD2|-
TGTGCCAGCATCGCGGGGGGCTCCTCCAGTACGCAGTATTTT
CASIAGGSSSTQYF
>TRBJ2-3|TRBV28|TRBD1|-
TGTGCCAGCAGTTTAAGACAGGGGTGGAGCACAGATACGCAGTATTTT
CASSLRQGWSTDTQYF
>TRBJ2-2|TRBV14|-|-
TGTGCCAGCAGCCAAGGAGGTAGTCGGGCCGGGGAGCTGTTTTTT
CASSQGGSRAGELFF
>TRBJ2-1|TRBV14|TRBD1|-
TGTGCCAGCAGCCTAGATCAGGGGGCGCCCTACAATGAGCAGTTCTTC
CASSLDQGAPYNEQFF
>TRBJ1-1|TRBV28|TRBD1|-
TGTGCCAGCAGAAGGGACAGCATGAACACTGAAGCTTTCTTT
CASRRDSMNTEAFF
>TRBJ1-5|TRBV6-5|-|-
TGTGCCAGTAAAGTTTCGGGATTTCGGCAGCCCCAGCATTTT
CASKVSGFRQPQHF
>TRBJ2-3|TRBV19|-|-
TGTGCCAGTAGAGTCCGAGGGGGGGGCACAGATACGCAGTATTTT
CASRVRGGGTDTQYF
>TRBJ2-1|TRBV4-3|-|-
TGCGCCAGCAGCCAAGATCAGGCTAGCGATGAGCAGTTCTTC
CASSQDQASDEQFF
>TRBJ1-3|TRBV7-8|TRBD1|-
TGTGCCAGCAGCTTACAGGGGGACTCTGGAAACACCATATATTTT
CASSLQGDSGNTIYF
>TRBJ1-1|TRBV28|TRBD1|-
TGTGCCAGCAGCCCGGACAGGGAGAACACTGAAGCTTTCTTT
CASSPDRENTEAFF
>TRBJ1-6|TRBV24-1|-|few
TGTGCCACCAGTAACGGTTCACCCCTCCACTTT
CATSNGSPLHF
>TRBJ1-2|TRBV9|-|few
TGTGCCAGCAGCGTAGGGCGACACGGAGGCTACACCTTC
CASSVGRHGGYTF
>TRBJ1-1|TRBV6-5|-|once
TGTGCCAGCAGTTCCCCGGGGATGAACACTGAAGCTTTCTTT
CASSSPGMNTEAFF
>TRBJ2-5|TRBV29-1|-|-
TGCAGCGTTGGTGGGCTCCAAGAGACCCAGTACTTC
CSVGGLQETQYF
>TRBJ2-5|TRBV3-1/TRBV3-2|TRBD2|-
TGTGCCAGCAGCCAAGATGCGGGCGGGGGAATTTTAGAGACCCAGTACTTC
CASSQDAGGGILETQYF
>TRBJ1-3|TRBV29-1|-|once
TGCAGCGTTAGGACGGGATTCTCTGGAAACACCATATATTTT
CSVRTGFSGNTIYF
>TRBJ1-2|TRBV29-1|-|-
TGCAGCGTAAATACAGGGTATGGCTACACCTTC
CSVNTGYGYTF
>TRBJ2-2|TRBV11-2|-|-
TGTGCCAGCAGCCTCCTCCTGGCAGGATTAAACACCGGGGAGCTGTTTTTT
CASSLLLAGLNTGELFF
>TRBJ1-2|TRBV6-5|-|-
TGTGCCAGCAGTTACAGACAAACTGGGTATGGCTACACCTTC
CASSYRQTGYGYTF
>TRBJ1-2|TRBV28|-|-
TGTGCCAGCAGTTTCATGCCGAGCTATGGCTACACCTTC
CASSFMPSYGYTF
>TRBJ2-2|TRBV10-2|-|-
TGCGCCAGCAAGGACCCGGCTAGCCTGAACGCCGGGGAGCTGTTTTTT
CASKDPASLNAGELFF
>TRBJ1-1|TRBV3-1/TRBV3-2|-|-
TGTGCCAGCAGCCAAGACCATGCGCCTGAAGCTTTCTTT
CASSQDHAPEAFF
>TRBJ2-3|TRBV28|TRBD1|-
TGTGCCAGCAGTCTGACAGGGGACCCGACAGATACGCAGTATTTT
CASSLTGDPTDTQYF
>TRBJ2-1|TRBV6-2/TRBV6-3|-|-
TGTGCCAGCAGTTCGGAGGGGCCCGGCGATGAGCAGTTCTTC
CASSSEGPGDEQFF
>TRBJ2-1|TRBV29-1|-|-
TGCAGCGTTGTGGGCCTGGCGGGGGCCACCTACAATGAGCAGTTCTTC
CSVVGLAGATYNEQFF
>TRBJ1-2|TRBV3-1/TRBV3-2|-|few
TGTGCCAGCAGCCAAGACAGGTTCTCCTATGGCTACACCTTC
CASSQDRFSYGYTF
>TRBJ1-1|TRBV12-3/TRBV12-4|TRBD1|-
TGTGCCACCCGCCAGGGGGCTGGCACTGAAGCTTTCTTT
CATRQGAGTEAFF
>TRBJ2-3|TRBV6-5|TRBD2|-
TGTGCCAGCAGACGGGGGGGCGGCTTGGCAGATACGCAGTATTTT
CASRRGGGLADTQYF
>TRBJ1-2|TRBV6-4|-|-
TGTGCCAGCAGTCCCAGGGGATTCTATGGCTACACCTTC
CASSPRGFYGYTF